The text below deals with one T cell receptor (beta chain). Its specificity is not known. This specimen belongs to a study of shared clonotypes between healthy human individuals. General study findings and limits: The authors sampled blood alone, and tissue repertoires likely differ. Some naive CD4 clonotypes, around 4.9%, turned up in common across a few donors.

TCRdb's table, derived via immunoSEQ multiplex PCR, lists solely in-frame clones and lacks some. The sample lists approximately 1.4 million clones, nearly 99% occurring once. The trim removed 6 bases at V and 0 bases at J, leaving 9 bases unmatched. CDR1 is SEHNR, CDR2 FQNEAQ, per germline (reference sequence). This CDR3 comprises 16 residues. Sequencing was carried out using naive CD4+ T cells sorted from blood. As to subset: CD45RA+ positively selected. The clonotype comes from a man younger than 45 in good health. The chain links TRBV7-9 to TRBJ2-3; 7 nucleotides align to TRBD2. The CDR3 loop reads CASRRGRASSTDTQYF. The DNA of the CDR3 is TGTGCCAGCAGACGGGGGAGGGCGTCAAGCACAGATACGCAGTATTTT. The full variable domain, in which reference TRBV7-9 and TRBJ2-3 provide the parts outside the CDR3, is DTGVSQNPRHKITKRGQNVTFRCDPISEHNRLYWYRQTLGQGPEFLTYFQNEAQLEKSRLLSDRFSAERPKGSFSTLEIQRTEQGDSAMYLCASRRGRASSTDTQYFGPGTRLTVL.